Presented here are 32 T cell receptor beta chains from one specimen sequenced in a study of cytomegalovirus exposure and HLA in healthy donors. Researchers ran the PCR with 60 Vbeta and 13 Jbeta primers. Profiled with immunoSEQ multiplex PCR; TCRdb holds only in-frame clones, not every one. The sample carries about 100,000 clones, around 76% recorded once. Sample: PBMCs. The source is a man aged 35-49 years in good health and CMV-seropositive.

The chain couples TRBV19 to TRBJ2-3, with TRBD1 identical over 9 bases. V dropped 5 bases and J dropped 0; count of bases not matched to a gene: 12. The CDR3 contains 18 residues. The V gene's germline CDR1 is LNHDA and CDR2 SQIVND (reference sequence). Here the CDR3 DNA reads TGTGCCAGTAGTTCCGGGACAGGGAGAACCGCGAGCACAGATACGCAGTATTTT. This encodes CASSSGTGRTASTDTQYF.

This clone was seen just once. This rearrangement joins TRBV12-2 to TRBJ2-7; the D call in the table, TRBD2, was not verified against the DNA. TRBV12-2 is a pseudogene. CDR3 length equals 16 residues. The CDR3, as DNA: TGTGCAAGTCGCCCATCCCCTGCGGGGGGGACCTACGAGCAGTACTTC. It specifies CASRPSPAGGTYEQYF.

The chain carries TRBV7-8 and TRBJ2-7; 7 nucleotides align to TRBD1. The ends lost 5 bases at V and 2 bases at J; junction bases unmatched: 12. Germline assignment: CDR1 SGHVS and CDR2 FQNEAQ. There are 16 residues in the CDR3. This CDR3 reads CASSKGHRDRAYEQYF. CDR3 bases: TGTGCCAGCAGCAAGGGCCACCGGGACAGAGCCTACGAGCAGTACTTC.

The chain combines TRBV7-2 with TRBJ2-2; D unresolved. CDR3 length: 14 residues. Germline V CDR1 and CDR2: SGHTA, FQGNSA. V was shortened by 11 bases and J by 1 base, with 14 bases between the two germline ends. This CDR3 reads CAGALQLNTGELFF. The CDR3 region has the DNA TGTGCCGGTGCACTTCAACTGAACACCGGGGAGCTGTTTTTT.

The rearrangement joins TRBV7-6 to TRBJ2-7, with D perhaps matching TRBD2 (5 bases). V was pared by 1 base and J by 0 bases, with 13 bases between. The CDR3 consists of 16 residues. Germline V gene data show CDR1 as SGHVS and CDR2 as FNYEAQ. The CDR3 coding sequence is TGTGCCAGCAGCTTAGAGCGGTTGACCGCCTCCTACGAGCAGTACTTC. It specifies CASSLERLTASYEQYF.

The rearrangement uses TRBV28 and TRBJ2-5, with TRBD1 as a possible D gene (6 bases). The last part of the DNA fits TRBJ2-7 better; the J call may be wrong. The CDR3 sequence is 12 residues long. Germline V lookup: CDR1 MDHEN, CDR2 SYDVKM. CDR3 in amino acids: CAPDRPSYEQYF. As DNA, the CDR3 is TGTGCCCCGGACAGACCCTCCTACGAGCAGTACTTC.

The V gene is TRBV6-4, the J gene TRBJ2-1; possible D gene TRBD2, 6 bases. The germline CDR1 and CDR2 sequences are MRHNA and SNTAGT. Trimming took 0 bases from V and 8 from J, leaving 11 bases between them. This CDR3 is 14 amino acids long. CDR3 coding DNA: TGTGCCAGCAGTGACTCCGGGGGAGGCTATGAGCAGTTCTTC. Amino acids: CASSDSGGGYEQFF.

This clone has only one observation. J is TRBJ1-2 and V is TRBV15; TRBD1 matches 7 bases. The germline CDR1 and CDR2 sequences are LNHNV and YYDKDF (reference sequence). The CDR3 has 13 amino acids. Trimming took 0 bases from V and 8 from J; bases not matched to a gene: 3. For the CDR3, the DNA is TGTGCCACCAGCAGAGATGAGGGGGCCGGCTACACCTTC. Amino acids: CATSRDEGAGYTF. Full variable domain (rest looked up from reference TRBV15 and TRBJ1-2): DAMVIQNPRYQVTQFGKPVTLSCSQTLNHNVMYWYQQKSSQAPKLLFHYYDKDFNNEADTPDNFQSRRPNTSFCFLDIRSPGLGDTAMYLCATSRDEGAGYTFGSGTRLTVV.

This chain connects TRBV7-8 to TRBJ2-7, with TRBD1 identical over 9 bases. Germline CDR1 SGHVS, CDR2 FQNEAQ. J lost 2 bases, V lost 5 bases, and 4 bases had no gene match. CDR3 length equals 14 residues. The CDR3 nucleotides are TGTGCCAGCAGCCTCACAGGGGGCGCCTACGAGCAGTACTTC. As protein: CASSLTGGAYEQYF. Full variable domain (outside the CDR3, taken from reference TRBV7-8 and TRBJ2-7): GAGVSQSPRYKVAKRGQDVALRCDPISGHVSLFWYQQALGQGPEFLTYFQNEAQLDKSGLPSDRFFAERPEGSVSTLKIQRTQQEDSAVYLCASSLTGGAYEQYFGPGTRLTVT.

This chain uses TRBV2 with TRBJ2-7, with 9 bases identical to TRBD1. Trimming removed 7 bases from V and 1 base from J; junction bases left unmatched: 2. Germline V gives CDR1 SNHLY, CDR2 FYNNEI. The CDR3 extends over 13 amino acids. The CDR3 spells CASKGTGSYEQYF. The CDR3 bases are TGTGCCAGCAAGGGGACAGGGTCCTACGAGCAGTACTTC.

J is TRBJ2-1 and V is TRBV2; 9 bases align to TRBD2. From germline, CDR1 is SNHLY and CDR2 FYNNEI. The CDR3 extends over 15 amino acids. Trimming removed 9 bases from V and 5 bases from J; junction bases left unmatched: 11. The CDR3 DNA sequence: TGTGCCAGTCAACTTAGCGGGGGAATAGACAATGAGCAGTTCTTC. Residues: CASQLSGGIDNEQFF. The whole variable domain, filled in from reference TRBV2 and TRBJ2-1, reads EPEVTQTPSHQVTQMGQEVILRCVPISNHLYFYWYRQILGQKVEFLVSFYNNEISEKSEIFDDQFSVERPDGSNFTLKIRSTKLEDSAMYFCASQLSGGIDNEQFFGPGTRLTVL.

The chain uses TRBV29-1 and TRBJ2-3; TRBD2 agrees at 9 bases. V gave up 0 bases and J gave up 2 bases; unmatched junction bases: 3. CDR3 length: 15 amino acids. Germline CDR1 reads SQVTM; CDR2 reads ANQGSEA. For the CDR3, the DNA is TGCAGCGTTGAAGAGGCTAGCGGGGTCACAGATACGCAGTATTTT. Its protein is CSVEEASGVTDTQYF.

CDR3 residues: CASSLDRGGADTQYF. The CDR3 DNA follows: TGTGCCAGCAGCTTGGACCGGGGAGGGGCAGATACGCAGTATTTT. The chain is built from TRBV5-4 and TRBJ2-3; 7 positions agree with TRBD2. This CDR3 has 15 amino acids. Germline trimming cut 0 bases from V and 4 bases from J; bases unmatched to any gene: 5. Germline V CDR1 and CDR2: SGHNT, YYREEE (reference sequence).

This chain joins TRBV9 and TRBJ2-1; D unresolved. The CDR3 totals 16 residues. The germline CDR1 and CDR2 sequences are SGDLS and YYNGEE. V was trimmed by 0 bases and J by 1 base, leaving 11 bases between them. CDR3 nucleotide sequence: TGTGCCAGCAGCGTAGGGGTCATAGCTTCCTACAATGAGCAGTTCTTC. It yields the protein CASSVGVIASYNEQFF. The full variable domain, with the rest looked up from reference TRBV9 and TRBJ2-1, is DSGVTQTPKHLITATGQRVTLRCSPRSGDLSVYWYQQSLDQGLQFLIQYYNGEERAKGNILERFSAQQFPDLHSELNLSSLELGDSALYFCASSVGVIASYNEQFFGPGTRLTVL.

J is TRBJ1-6 and V is TRBV6-6; no reliable D call. Germline CDR1 reads MNHNY; CDR2 reads SVGAGI (reference sequence). Trimming took off 6 bases at V and 10 bases at J, with 19 bases between the two ends. This CDR3 has 15 amino acids. CDR3 in DNA: TGTGCCAGCAGCCCCCGAGGAAGTTTAGACTCACCCCTCCACTTT. Translation gives CASSPRGSLDSPLHF.

This rearrangement joins TRBV28 to TRBJ2-6; D not resolved. Trimming shortened V by 5 bases and J by 0 bases, and 8 bases separated the two germline ends. The CDR3 is made up of 15 amino acids. Germline loops: CDR1 MDHEN, CDR2 SYDVKM. CDR3 loop: CASSIYSSGANVLTF. The CDR3 coding sequence is TGTGCCAGCAGTATTTATAGCTCTGGGGCCAACGTCCTGACTTTC.

This clone was picked up a small number of times. The chain carries TRBV5-4 and TRBJ2-3; 8 nucleotides agree with TRBD1. Germline trimming cut 3 bases from V and 2 bases from J; bases unmatched to any gene: 5. This CDR3 is 15 amino acids long. The germline V gene has CDR1 SGHNT and CDR2 YYREEE (reference sequence). The CDR3: CASSSTGAFTDTQYF. DNA for the CDR3: TGTGCCAGCAGCTCGACAGGGGCCTTCACAGATACGCAGTATTTT.

The chain couples TRBV21-1 to TRBJ2-3; TRBD1, the table's D call, lacks a check against the DNA. TRBV21-1 is designated a pseudogene. The CDR3 totals 16 residues. CDR3: CASSKAPTGRTDTQYF. The DNA of the CDR3 is TGTGCCAGCAGCAAAGCCCCGACAGGACGCACAGATACGCAGTATTTT.

The chain joins TRBV5-1 to TRBJ1-2; D is possibly TRBD1 (6 bases). The V end lost 2 bases, the J end lost 8 bases, and 16 bases lay between the germline ends. This CDR3 contains 14 residues. CDR1 SGHRS and CDR2 YFSETQ come from the germline V gene. CDR3 nucleotide sequence: TGCGCCAGCAGCTTAGGGGGGGGGCGAGGAGGCTACACCTTC. This codes for CASSLGGGRGGYTF.

The genes are TRBV7-9 and TRBJ2-5, with 8 bases identical to TRBD2. V dropped 5 bases and J dropped 4; count of bases not matched to a gene: 3. The CDR3 covers 13 residues. Germline values: CDR1 SEHNR, CDR2 FQNEAQ (reference sequence). CDR3: CASSPGGVETQYF. CDR3 sequence (DNA): TGTGCCAGCAGCCCGGGAGGGGTAGAGACCCAGTACTTC.

This clone was seen a handful of times. The chain carries TRBV20-1 and TRBJ1-1; possibly TRBD1 for D (6 bases). Per the germline V gene, CDR1 is DFQATT and CDR2 is SNEGSKA (reference sequence). V dropped 6 bases and J dropped 8 bases, with 13 bases sitting between them. This CDR3 comprises 11 residues. The CDR3 DNA sequence: TGCAGTGCGTGGGCAGGGGAAGAAGCTTTCTTT. The encoded protein is CSAWAGEEAFF.

The chain uses TRBV27 and TRBJ1-4; 9 nucleotides agree with TRBD1. J gave up 8 bases and V 5 bases, and 12 bases lay outside the gene matches. Germline V gene sequence: CDR1 MNHEY, CDR2 SMNVEV (reference sequence). CDR3 length: 16 residues. Written as DNA, the CDR3 is TGTGCCAGCAGTCTACTCCCGACAGGGGGAAGAGAAAAACTGTTTTTT. Translating gives CASSLLPTGGREKLFF.

The chain is built from TRBV7-2 and TRBJ2-7; TRBD2 might be the D (6 bases). The germline V and J ends were trimmed by 4 bases and 6 bases, with 10 bases remaining between them. There are 12 residues in the CDR3. Germline CDR1 reads SGHTA; CDR2 reads FQGNSA. DNA for the CDR3: TGTGCCAGCAGCTCGGGGGTGGGCGAGCAGTACTTC. Amino acids: CASSSGVGEQYF.

This clone was detected only a few times. A junction end diverges from the germline sequence, so it may reflect a read error. The chain uses TRBV7-7 and TRBJ2-1, with 11 bases matching TRBD1. This CDR3 spans 16 amino acids. CDR1 SSHAT and CDR2 FNYEAQ come from the germline V gene (reference sequence). The CDR3 bases are TGTGCTAGCAGCTTGGGCGGGACAGGGGGAATGAATGAGCAGTTCTTC. Translating gives CASSLGGTGGMNEQFF. The variable domain in full, with the rest retrieved from reference TRBV7-7 and TRBJ2-1, is GAGVSQSPRYKVTKRGQDVTLRCDPISSHATLYWYQQALGQGPEFLTYFNYEAQPDKSGLPSDRFSAERPEGSISTLTIQRTEQRDSAMYRCASSLGGTGGMNEQFFGPGTRLTVL.

The DNA of the CDR3 is TGTGCCAGCAGTGAAGTGGGGGCGGCGAGCTCTGGAAACACCATATATTTT. It yields the protein CASSEVGAASSGNTIYF. The chain is built from TRBV6-1 and TRBJ1-3, with D perhaps matching TRBD1 (6 bases). V was clipped by 1 base and J by 0 bases, with 13 bases between them. Germline assignment: CDR1 MNHNS and CDR2 SASEGT. CDR3 length: 17 residues.

This clone was detected only a few times. This rearrangement joins TRBV6-5 to TRBJ2-7; 7 bases are shared with TRBD1. The germline CDR1 and CDR2 sequences are MNHEY and SVGAGI. There are 11 residues in the CDR3. J gave up 6 bases and V 6 bases, and 2 bases lay outside the gene matches. The CDR3 spells CASRSGGEQYF. In DNA, the CDR3 is TGTGCCAGCAGGTCAGGGGGCGAGCAGTACTTC.

The genes are TRBV18 and TRBJ1-5; no definite D call. V was trimmed by 3 bases and J by 1 base, leaving 16 bases between them. Germline-derived CDR1 and CDR2 are KGHSH and LQKENI. The CDR3 spans 17 residues. CDR3: CASSPSRAGTSNQPQHF. DNA of the CDR3: TGTGCCAGCTCACCGTCCCGTGCGGGCACGAGCAATCAGCCCCAGCATTTT.

This clone was counted once. The chain recombines TRBV6-5 with TRBJ2-7; TRBD2 aligns across 8 bases. The CDR3 totals 15 residues. J was trimmed by 0 bases and V by 6 bases; bases with no gene match: 7. Germline V lookup: CDR1 MNHEY, CDR2 SVGAGI. The CDR3 spells CASRTGGRPSYEQYF. The CDR3 DNA is TGTGCCAGCAGGACGGGGGGGCGCCCCTCCTACGAGCAGTACTTC.

V and J are TRBV6-1 and TRBJ1-2, with D possibly TRBD1 on 5 matching bases. The V and J ends lost 6 bases and 4 bases respectively, with 18 bases between them. CDR3 length: 15 amino acids. Germline loops: CDR1 MNHNS, CDR2 SASEGT. The CDR3 DNA is TGTGCCAGCAGAGGGACTGATCTATCTGCCTATGGCTACACCTTC. Translated: CASRGTDLSAYGYTF.

The chain is built from TRBV9 and TRBJ1-1; D gene uncertain. The CDR3 covers 14 residues. V lost 0 bases to trimming and J lost 1 base, with 7 bases between them. CDR1 SGDLS and CDR2 YYNGEE come from the germline V gene. Written as DNA, the CDR3 is TGTGCCAGCAGCGTAGACGGCGGGAACACTGAAGCTTTCTTT. Its translation is CASSVDGGNTEAFF.

The rearrangement joins TRBV2 to TRBJ1-4; D is ambiguous. V was pared by 7 bases and J by 1 base, with 10 bases between. This CDR3 spans 14 amino acids. Germline assignment: CDR1 SNHLY and CDR2 FYNNEI. The CDR3 is CASTTQKTNEKLFF. The DNA for the CDR3 is TGTGCCAGCACCACACAGAAAACTAATGAAAAACTGTTTTTT.

The rearrangement links TRBV2 to TRBJ1-6; no reliable D call. The CDR3 sequence is 13 residues long. The germline V and J ends were trimmed by 7 bases and 7 bases, with 11 bases remaining between them. Germline assignment: CDR1 SNHLY and CDR2 FYNNEI. The CDR3 DNA is TGTGCCAGCACAGACTTGGCGAATTCACCCCTCCACTTT. Its protein is CASTDLANSPLHF. The full variable domain, in which reference TRBV2 and TRBJ1-6 provide the parts outside the CDR3, is EPEVTQTPSHQVTQMGQEVILRCVPISNHLYFYWYRQILGQKVEFLVSFYNNEISEKSEIFDDQFSVERPDGSNFTLKIRSTKLEDSAMYFCASTDLANSPLHFGNGTRLTVT.